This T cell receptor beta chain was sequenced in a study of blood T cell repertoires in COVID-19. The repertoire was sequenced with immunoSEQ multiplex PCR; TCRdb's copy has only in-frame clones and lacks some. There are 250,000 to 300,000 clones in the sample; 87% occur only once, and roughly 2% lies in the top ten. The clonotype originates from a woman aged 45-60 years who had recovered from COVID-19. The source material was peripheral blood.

Here the CDR3 DNA reads TGCGCCAGCAGCTTGGTGTCGAGTCGAGGATCCTACGAGCAGTACTTC. It codes for CASSLVSSRGSYEQYF. V usage is TRBV5-1 and J usage is TRBJ2-7; the D is unclear. CDR3 length: 16 amino acids. Germline-derived CDR1 and CDR2 are SGHRS and YFSETQ. The V end lost 0 bases, the J end lost 1 base, and 14 bases lay between the germline ends.